This entry lists 11 T cell receptor beta chains sequenced from one sample in a study of cytomegalovirus exposure and HLA in healthy donors. The PCR contained 60 Vbeta and 13 Jbeta primers. Some clones are missing from TCRdb's copy, which holds only in-frame ones; the method was immunoSEQ multiplex PCR. The sample includes 150,000 to 200,000 clones, roughly 83% seen only once; the top ten take around 2.3%. The sequencing sample was made of PBMCs. The origin of the receptors is a woman aged 50 to 65 in good health and CMV-seronegative.

This clone was detected a few times. The chain has TRBV7-9 and TRBJ2-7; a weak D match, TRBD2 (6 bases). V was pared by 1 base and J by 2 bases, with 12 bases between. Germline CDR1 is SEHNR and CDR2 is FQNEAQ (reference sequence). CDR3 length: 15 amino acids. This CDR3 is CASSLGTKVPYEQYF. DNA for the CDR3: TGTGCCAGCAGCTTAGGGACTAAGGTGCCCTACGAGCAGTACTTC.

As concerns this clone: Mismatch with germline at one junction end may stem from a read error. Other DNA sequences from this sample encode an identical CDR3 as well. The chain is built from TRBV6-6 and TRBJ1-6, with a possible D match to TRBD1 (5 bases). Germline CDR1 is MNHNY and CDR2 is SVGAGI (reference sequence). This CDR3 spans 15 amino acids. The DNA for the CDR3 is TGTGCCAGCACCCCCACCGGGACTTATAATTCCCCCCTCCACTTT. Protein sequence: CASTPTGTYNSPLHF.

The count of this clone is one. The chain uses TRBV10-3 and TRBJ2-6, with 7 bases identical to TRBD1. CDR3 length equals 15 residues. V shed 6 bases and J 1 base; nucleotides not matched to a gene: 3. Looked up from germline, CDR1 is ENHRY and CDR2 is SYGVKD. The CDR3: CAIRGQLSGANVLTF. DNA of the CDR3: TGTGCCATCAGGGGACAGCTGTCTGGGGCCAACGTCCTGACTTTC.

This clone is a singleton in its sample. The chain is built from TRBV7-2 and TRBJ2-7, with D possibly being TRBD2 (5 bases). CDR3 length: 15 residues. Germline V gene sequence: CDR1 SGHTA, CDR2 FQGNSA. V lost 2 bases and J lost 7, with 18 bases in between. CDR3 DNA: TGTGCCAGCAGCTTAATGTGGGAGCGCCGATGGGAGCAGTACTTC. Its translation: CASSLMWERRWEQYF.

A word on this clone: The junction does not match germline at one end; this may be a read error. The CDR3 loop reads CSSSLAPDRVVSFGNTIYF. The CDR3 coding sequence is TGTTCCAGCAGCTTAGCCCCGGACAGGGTAGTGTCGTTTGGAAACACCATATATTTT. V and J are TRBV7-9 and TRBJ1-3; 8 bases are a match to TRBD1. The germline V gene has CDR1 SEHNR and CDR2 FQNEAQ (reference sequence). CDR3 length equals 19 residues.

The chain combines TRBV10-3 with TRBJ2-4, with 8 bases aligning to TRBD2. With 0 bases clipped from V and 11 bases from J, the junction kept 9 bases outside the gene matches. CDR1 ENHRY and CDR2 SYGVKD come from the germline V gene. The CDR3 loop spans 15 amino acids. The CDR3 coding sequence is TGTGCCATCAGTGAGTCAGGACTAGCCGCCAGCGTTCAGTACTTC. As protein: CAISESGLAASVQYF.

This chain connects TRBV18 to TRBJ2-4; the match to TRBD1 covers 7 bases. V shed 4 bases, J shed 6 bases, and the junction held 6 bases outside the gene matches. The germline gives CDR1 KGHSH, CDR2 LQKENI. The CDR3 sequence is 14 residues long. In DNA form, the CDR3 reads TGTGCCAGCTCACGACCGGGACAGATAAACATTCAGTACTTC. Protein: CASSRPGQINIQYF.

Only one count was recorded for this clone. This chain joins TRBV27 and TRBJ1-6, with D unresolved. The V end was cut by 3 bases, the J end by 9 bases, with 6 bases between. The CDR3 is made up of 12 amino acids. CDR1 and CDR2 from the germline V gene are MNHEY and SMNVEV (reference sequence). CDR3 region: CASSFLSSPLHF. The DNA of the CDR3 is TGTGCCAGCAGTTTCCTATCTTCACCCCTCCACTTT.

V and J are TRBV9 and TRBJ2-3; D possibly corresponds to TRBD2 (7 bases). V gave up 1 base and J gave up 4 bases, with 10 bases separating them. Germline V gene data show CDR1 as SGDLS and CDR2 as YYNGEE. This CDR3 has 14 amino acids. Written as DNA, the CDR3 is TGTGCCAGCAGCGTAACGGGGGGCGCAGATACGCAGTATTTT. Amino acid sequence: CASSVTGGADTQYF. The whole variable domain, filled in from reference TRBV9 and TRBJ2-3, reads DSGVTQTPKHLITATGQRVTLRCSPRSGDLSVYWYQQSLDQGLQFLIQYYNGEERAKGNILERFSAQQFPDLHSELNLSSLELGDSALYFCASSVTGGADTQYFGPGTRLTVL.

This clone occurred a few times. The chain recombines TRBV9 with TRBJ2-3, with 7 bases identical to TRBD1. Per the germline V gene, CDR1 is SGDLS and CDR2 is YYNGEE. The J segment lost 2 bases and the V segment lost 2 bases, leaving 2 bases of the junction unmatched. This CDR3 region has 14 residues. The CDR3 region has the DNA TGTGCCAGCAGCGTGGGACAGTTCACAGATACGCAGTATTTT. This translates into CASSVGQFTDTQYF.

V and J are TRBV28 and TRBJ2-5; the match to TRBD1 covers 10 bases. With the DNA end fitting TRBJ2-7 better, the J assignment may be wrong. Germline V gives CDR1 MDHEN, CDR2 SYDVKM. This CDR3 region has 15 residues. CDR3 amino acids: CASSSWTGGTYEQYF. The CDR3 DNA sequence: TGTGCCAGCAGTTCCTGGACAGGGGGTACCTACGAGCAGTACTTC.